The source of this TCR beta chain is a study of T cell responses to AZD1222 COVID-19 vaccine. The CDR3 consists of 16 residues. CDR1 and CDR2 from the germline V gene are KGHSH and LQKENI. The ends were cut back, 0 bases at V and 2 bases at J, with 11 bases in the middle. Clones were sequenced by immunoSEQ multiplex PCR, and TCRdb holds only the in-frame ones, with some missing. The table includes tens of thousands of clones, approximately 90% detected once. Sequenced material: peripheral blood, taken 28 days after the second AZD1222 dose. The sequence was obtained from an adult who received the AZD1222 COVID-19 vaccine. This rearrangement joins TRBV18 to TRBJ2-4; D possibly corresponds to TRBD1 (5 bases). CDR3 sequence reads: CASSPPFPGTKNIQYF. CDR3 coding DNA: TGTGCCAGCTCACCACCGTTCCCAGGGACCAAAAACATTCAGTACTTC.